Sequencing of this T cell receptor (beta chain) was carried out in a study of shared clonotypes between healthy human individuals (dated by TCRdb to 2018 to 2021). Study-level background: A couple of women and three men aged 18 to 49 years were included in the cohort. For each donor, CD4 naive and CD4 memory were each given three plates, CD8 naive was given two plates, and CD8 memory was given one plate. To estimate repertoire size and how much clonotypes are shared between individuals, the study performed deep sequencing of blood TCR repertoires from a few healthy adults. Libraries were prepared and TCR repertoires were sequenced by different laboratories using diverse techniques, in order to increase sequencing depth and limit assay-specific biases. Leukapheresis yielded between about 0.94 and 8.9 billion PBMCs per donor. Results the study describes overall, beyond this receptor: Naive subsets generally had larger estimated clonotype richness than memory subsets did. When four donors were compared, the shared fraction of clonotypes was 5% to 6.5% for naive CD4, 3.5% for naive CD8, 2.3% for memory CD4, and 0.35% to 0.5% for memory CD8. Because the study included a small number of donors, the genetic and exposure-history diversity represented was limited. Clonotypes shared by all four sorted-subset donors showed higher generation probabilities than non-shared clonotypes. Based on pairwise subsampling, the degree of clonotype sharing among donors was expected to be affected by sequencing depth. Rarefaction of sorted-subset datasets indicated incomplete sequencing despite the large sequencing depth. Sampling was restricted to blood, and TCR repertoires in tissues likely differ from the TCR repertoires found in blood.

Comments on this clone: The antigen it binds to is not known. Within one base of it there is no much larger clone, and no base qualities were kept.

The CDR3 holds 15 amino acids from the cysteine to the phenylalanine. Kept here is only the CDR3 DNA, which spans 45 bases and is read in frame from base 1. Trimming at the junction amounts to 1 base on V and 5 bases on J, and the germline ends lie 12 bases apart. Per the germline V gene, SGHTA is the CDR1 and FQGNSA is the CDR2. Using the deep immunoSEQ assay, TCR CDR3 regions were amplified from genomic DNA by multiplex PCR. For each cell subset, the extracted genomic DNA was distributed evenly across all wells of several immunoSEQ 96-well plates, and each plate served as one replicate. Each replicate PCR for sorted subsets received about 220 ng genomic DNA, equal to about 30,000 T cell genomes. Purified libraries were measured with a Qubit 3.0 fluorometer, size-checked on a Bioanalyzer 2100, and measured again with the KAPA Library Quantification kit. Each immunoSEQ 96-well plate was sequenced on its own single-read 150-cycle Illumina NextSeq 550 flow cell. The original pipeline was this. Because the immunoSEQ output included only junctional sequences and no quality scores, the filtering could not be the same as the filtering used for full-length reads. Sequences were annotated with PyIR, a Python wrapper for IgBLAST v1.9, using IMGT germline references to assign V/J genes and CDR3. Any read was removed if the V/J assignment was weak (E-value above 1e-6), the CDR3 was missing, or the read contained stop codons, out-of-frame junctions, or ambiguous translated residues. V3J clonotypes were defined as sequences sharing the same inferred V gene, J gene, and CDR3 amino acid sequence. To compute the percentage overlap between repertoires, the number of shared unique clonotypes was divided by the size of the smaller repertoire. Richness of each repertoire was evaluated using RTK rarefaction, the Chao1 estimator, and Recon v2.1 estimates of unobserved clonotypes. Generation probabilities for all TCRbeta clonotypes obtained by the gDNA method from several donors were computed using OLGA. Sourced from immuneACCESS, this table was stored by TCRdb with only in-frame sequences that have V and J called. A share of the clones is absent; for the studies checked, an unresolved V gene accounts for under half, and the remainder has no known explanation. That table is the source of V, J and clone size, and D and trimming were worked out from the DNA. The sample table contains under 1,900,000 clones; only one count was recorded for 98% of them. 0.36% of the sample comes from the top ten.

The donors were healthy, HIV-negative adults who had no recently reported acute infections or vaccinations. Every donor was a Caucasian adult residing in Nashville, Tennessee, USA. CD4+ T cells were enriched by magnetic negative selection; naive cells were then positively selected on CD45RA, and the negative fraction formed the memory subset. Blood was collected by leukapheresis, and PBMCs were isolated by Ficoll-Histopaque density gradient centrifugation and then cryopreserved in liquid nitrogen vapor phase. Analytical flow cytometry was used to check the purity and quantity of every magnetically sorted T cell population. Each sorted fraction had its genomic DNA isolated and then quantified by UV absorbance on a Nanodrop 2000c.

Sequenced sample: naive CD4+ T cells sorted from blood. According to the study, the label for this sample's cell subset or site signals: CD45RA+ positively selected. This clonotype was sampled from a man aged 30 to 39 in good health. This chain is built from TRBV7-2 and TRBJ2-1; the D gene is unclear. The CDR3 reads CASSLVVWSDNEQFF. The nucleotide sequence is given as TGTGCCAGCAGCTTAGTTGTATGGTCCGACAATGAGCAGTTCTTC.